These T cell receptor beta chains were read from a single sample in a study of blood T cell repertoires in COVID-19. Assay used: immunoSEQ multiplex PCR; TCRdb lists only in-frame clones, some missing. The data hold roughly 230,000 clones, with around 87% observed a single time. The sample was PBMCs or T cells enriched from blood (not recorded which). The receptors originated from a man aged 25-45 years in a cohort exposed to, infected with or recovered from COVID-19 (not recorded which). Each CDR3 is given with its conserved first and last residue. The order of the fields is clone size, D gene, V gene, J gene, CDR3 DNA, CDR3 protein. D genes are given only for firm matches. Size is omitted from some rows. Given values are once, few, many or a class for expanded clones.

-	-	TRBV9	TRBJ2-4	TGTGCCAGCAGCGTAGATCCCCCCGGGGGAGTTTATGACATTCAGTACTTC	CASSVDPPGGVYDIQYF
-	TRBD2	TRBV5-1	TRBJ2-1	TGCGCCAGCAGCCAGACTAGCGGGAGCTCCTACAATGAGCAGTTCTTC	CASSQTSGSSYNEQFF
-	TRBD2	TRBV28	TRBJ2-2	TGTGCCAGCAGTTCTCCCTTAGCGGGAGGGACCGGGGAGCTGTTTTTT	CASSSPLAGGTGELFF
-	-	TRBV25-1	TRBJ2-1	TGTGCCAGTCAGACAGGTCCTCGGTCCAATGAGCAGTTCTTC	CASQTGPRSNEQFF
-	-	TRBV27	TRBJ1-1	TGTGCCAGCAGTCACGGGGATAGGACTGAAGCTTTCTTT	CASSHGDRTEAFF
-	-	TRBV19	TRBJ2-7	TGTGCCAGTAGTATTCCTTTTACCTACGAGCAGTACTTC	CASSIPFTYEQYF
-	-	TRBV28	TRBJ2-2	TGTGCCAGCCACGGTCAGGCCGGGGAGCTGTTTTTT	CASHGQAGELFF
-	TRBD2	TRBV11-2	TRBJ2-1	TGTGCCAGCAGCTTAGTTATCGCGGGAGGGCCGAATGAGCAGTTCTTC	CASSLVIAGGPNEQFF
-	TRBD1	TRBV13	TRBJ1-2	TGTGCCAGCAGCTTAATAGGACAGGCTTCTGGCTACACCTTC	CASSLIGQASGYTF
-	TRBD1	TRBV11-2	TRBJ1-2	TGTGCCAGCAGCTCTGGGACAGGGACTGGCTACACCTTC	CASSSGTGTGYTF
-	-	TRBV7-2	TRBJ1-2	TGTGCCAGCAGCCCCGAGCTGGGGGCGAGGGACTATGGCTACACCTTC	CASSPELGARDYGYTF
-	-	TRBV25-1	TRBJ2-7	TGTGCCAGCAGTGAGTCCAGTTCCAGCGAGCAGTACTTC	CASSESSSSEQYF
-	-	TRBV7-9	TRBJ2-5	TGTGCCAGCAGCTCTGACACCAAAAAAGAGACCCAGTACTTC	CASSSDTKKETQYF
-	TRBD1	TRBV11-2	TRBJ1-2	TGTGCCAGCAGCTTAGACCCCACAGGGGGGACTAACTATGGCTACACCTTC	CASSLDPTGGTNYGYTF
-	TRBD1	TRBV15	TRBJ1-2	TGTGCCACCAGCAGATACGGACAGGGTTTTTATGGCTACACCTTC	CATSRYGQGFYGYTF
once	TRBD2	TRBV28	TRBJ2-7	TGTGCCAGCAGTTCCTCTAGCGGGAGGACTACCTACGAGCAGTACTTC	CASSSSSGRTTYEQYF
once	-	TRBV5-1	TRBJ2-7	TGCGCCAGCAGTTGGGGGCAGAGCTCCTACGAGCAGTACTTC	CASSWGQSSYEQYF
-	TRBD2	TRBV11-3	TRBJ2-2	TGTGCCAGCAGCTTAGATCATCAGACTAGCGGGAGCACCGGGGAGCTGTTTTTT	CASSLDHQTSGSTGELFF
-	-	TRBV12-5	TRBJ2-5	TGTGCTAGTGGTTTGACCCCAGGAAAGACCCAGTACTTC	CASGLTPGKTQYF
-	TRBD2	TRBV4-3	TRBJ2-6	TGCGCCAGCAGCCCCCAGGCCCCTAGACTAGCGGGAGCATCCACTGGGGCCAACGTCCTGACTTTC	CASSPQAPRLAGASTGANVLTF
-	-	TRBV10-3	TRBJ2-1	TGTGCCATCAGTGAGTCGTTAACCGGGAGAGGAAACAATGAGCAGTTCTTC	CAISESLTGRGNNEQFF
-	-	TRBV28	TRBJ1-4	TGTGCCAGCAGTAAAACTACAGGTGTGCCTAATGAAAAACTGTTTTTT	CASSKTTGVPNEKLFF
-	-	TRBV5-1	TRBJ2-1	TGCGCCAGCGCAGCTCGGGCGGACGCGGGTGAGCAGTTCTTC	CASAARADAGEQFF
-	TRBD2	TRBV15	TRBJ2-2	TGTGCCACCAGCAGGGCTAGCGGGAGTACCGGGGAGCTGTTTTTT	CATSRASGSTGELFF
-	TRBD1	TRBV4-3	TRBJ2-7	TGCGCCAGCAGCCAAGTGAGAGACAGGGGGGACGAGCAGTACTTC	CASSQVRDRGDEQYF
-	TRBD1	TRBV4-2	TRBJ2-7	TGTGCCAGCAGCCGAGAGGGACAGAGTCTTTACGAGCAGTACTTC	CASSREGQSLYEQYF
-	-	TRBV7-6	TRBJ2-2	TGTGCCAGCAGCTTAACTATTACCGGAAAGGGGCCGCTCAACACCGGGGAGCTGTTTTTT	CASSLTITGKGPLNTGELFF
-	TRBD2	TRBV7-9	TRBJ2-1	TGTGCCAGCAGCCAGCTAGCGGGCAATGAGCAGTTCTTC	CASSQLAGNEQFF
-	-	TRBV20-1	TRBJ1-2	TGCAGTGCTCCCGGGACAAATGGCTACACCTTC	CSAPGTNGYTF
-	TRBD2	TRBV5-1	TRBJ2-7	TGCGCCAGCAGTCCAAGCGGGAGAGGACTCTACGAGCAGTACTTC	CASSPSGRGLYEQYF
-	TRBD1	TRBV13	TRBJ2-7	TGTGCCAGCAGCAACACTCAGGGGGACGAGCAGTACTTC	CASSNTQGDEQYF
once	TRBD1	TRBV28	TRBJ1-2	TGTGCCAGCAGTCCTACGAGGGATGGGACAGGGTCCTATTATGGCTACACCTTC	CASSPTRDGTGSYYGYTF
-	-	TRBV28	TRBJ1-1	TGTGCCAGCAGTTCGGGACATGCAGAAGGGGCTTTCTTT	CASSSGHAEGAFF
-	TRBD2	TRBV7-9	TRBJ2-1	TGTGCCAGCAGCCCTCGGACTAGCGGGAGTACTTCCTACAATGAGCAGTTCTTC	CASSPRTSGSTSYNEQFF
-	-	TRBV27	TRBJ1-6	TGTGCCAGCAGCTCGGGGGAGGGTTCATTTGGATCACCCCTCCACTTT	CASSSGEGSFGSPLHF
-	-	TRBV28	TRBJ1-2	TGTGCCAGCAGTTTTCAGGGATCTAACTATGGCTACACCTTC	CASSFQGSNYGYTF
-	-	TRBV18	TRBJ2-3	TGTGCCAGCTCACCACAGGTTAGCGCTACAGATACGCAGTATTTT	CASSPQVSATDTQYF
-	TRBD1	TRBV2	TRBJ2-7	TGTGCCAGCAGTACCGGGACAGCGAGCGAGCAGTACTTC	CASSTGTASEQYF
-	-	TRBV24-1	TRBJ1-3	TGTGCCACCAGTGCTACGAACTCTGGAAACACCATATATTTT	CATSATNSGNTIYF
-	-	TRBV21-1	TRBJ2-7	TGTGCCAGCAGCCGGGACACCTACGAGCAGTACTTC	CASSRDTYEQYF
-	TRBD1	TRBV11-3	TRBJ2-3	TGTGCCAGCAGCTTAGAACTATTAGAAAGGGACAGGGAGGGTTGGACAGATACGCAGTATTTT	CASSLELLERDREGWTDTQYF
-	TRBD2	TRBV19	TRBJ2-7	TGTGCCAGTAGTATTGTATCGTCGGCGGGAGGAAACTACGAGCAGTACTTC	CASSIVSSAGGNYEQYF
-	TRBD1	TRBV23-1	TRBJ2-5	TGCGCCAGCAGTCCCTTTCACAGGGGGCTGCAAGAGACCCAGTACTTC	CASSPFHRGLQETQYF
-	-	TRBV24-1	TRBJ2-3	TGTGCCACGCAAAACGAGAACACAGATACGCAGTATTTT	CATQNENTDTQYF
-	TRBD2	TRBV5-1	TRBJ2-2	TGCGCCAGCAGCTTAAGACTAGCGGGATCCCCCGGGGAGCTGTTTTTT	CASSLRLAGSPGELFF